The 17 T cell receptor beta chains below were found in one sample sequenced in a study of CD8 T cells in ankylosing spondylitis. TCRdb redid the calling of the 5' RACE reads with MiXCR, one entry per CDR3 protein. The sample records about 130,000 distinct CDR3 sequences, around 7.9% being singletons. The material sequenced was blood, either unsorted or a sorted T cell fraction (not recorded which). The source of these receptors is a female donor with ankylosing spondylitis or in good health (not recorded which).

This clonotype was seen at least ten times. The chain joins TRBV19 to TRBJ1-2; D is unclear. The ends were cut back, 6 bases at V and 7 bases at J, with 21 bases in the middle. The CDR3 is made up of 15 amino acids. Germline-derived CDR1 and CDR2 are LNHDA and SQIVND (reference sequence). The CDR3 is CASSLVAVGSSGYTF. The CDR3 region has the DNA TGTGCCAGTAGCCTGGTCGCGGTGGGGTCTAGTGGCTACACCTTC.

This clonotype was counted many times. The chain links TRBV6-5 to TRBJ2-2; no definite D call. The germline CDR1 and CDR2 sequences are MNHEY and SVGAGI. The CDR3 is 14 amino acids. With 0 bases removed from V and 0 bases from J, the gap between germline ends came to 2 bases. The CDR3 region is CASSYSTNTGELFF. For the CDR3, the DNA is TGTGCCAGCAGTTACTCGACGAACACCGGGGAGCTGTTTTTT.

In its sample, this clonotype was seen many times. V is TRBV5-1 and J is TRBJ2-3, with a possible D match to TRBD2 (5 bases). This CDR3 is built from 15 residues. With 4 bases removed from V and 5 bases from J, the gap between germline ends came to 17 bases. The germline CDR1 and CDR2 sequences are SGHRS and YFSETQ. CDR3 sequence (DNA): TGCGCCAGCAGCGTGCGGGCCCTGATAGGAGATACGCAGTATTTT. Amino acids: CASSVRALIGDTQYF.

This clonotype came up many times. V gene TRBV12-3 or TRBV12-4 combines with J gene TRBJ1-1, with no clear D. The CDR3 runs 13 residues. V lost 2 bases, J lost 1 base, and 5 bases lay in between. Here the CDR3 DNA reads TGTGCCAGCAGTTTACTAGAGAACACTGAAGCTTTCTTT. Translated: CASSLLENTEAFF.

This clonotype was recorded many times. The chain joins TRBV20-1 to TRBJ1-6, with 7 bases identical to TRBD1. From germline, CDR1 is DFQATT and CDR2 SNEGSKA (reference sequence). J was trimmed by 2 bases and V by 4 bases; bases with no gene match: 5. This CDR3 region has 15 residues. The CDR3 bases are TGCAGTGCTACTGACAGGGCTACCTATAATTCACCCCTCCACTTT. Residues: CSATDRATYNSPLHF.

This clonotype was observed at least ten times. The rearrangement joins TRBV6-2 or TRBV6-3 to TRBJ2-1; 11 bases match TRBD1. With 4 bases clipped from V and 7 bases from J, the junction kept 12 bases outside the gene matches. This CDR3 contains 17 residues. Germline values: CDR1 MNHEY, CDR2 SVGEGT. CDR3 in DNA: TGTGCCAGCAGTTTCAAGTTTAGGACAGGGGGCAGGAATGAGCAGTTCTTC. Residues: CASSFKFRTGGRNEQFF.

The chain has TRBV7-9 and TRBJ1-1; D gene unclear. CDR3 length: 13 amino acids. V was shortened by 4 bases and J by 3 bases, with 9 bases between the two germline ends. From germline, CDR1 is SEHNR and CDR2 FQNEAQ (reference sequence). The CDR3 DNA follows: TGTGCCAGCAGCTCAGTGGTCGACACTGAAGCTTTCTTT. Translated, it gives CASSSVVDTEAFF.

This clonotype came up a few times. A much larger clone differs by one base, so this may be a read error. The V and J genes are TRBV12-3 or TRBV12-4 and TRBJ1-5, with D possibly TRBD1 on 5 matching bases. The CDR3 length is 14 residues. V was cut by 5 bases and J by 9 bases, with 17 bases left in between. The CDR3 nucleotides are TGTGCCAGCAGTCAACGGGGACCTCGGACGCCCCAGCATTTT. This gives the protein CASSQRGPRTPQHF.

This clonotype has at least ten counts. This chain connects TRBV27 to TRBJ1-1; D gene unclear. The CDR3 runs 14 residues. Deletions cut 4 bases from V and 1 base from J, with 10 bases between. Germline CDR1 is MNHEY and CDR2 is SMNVEV (reference sequence). CDR3 amino acids: CASSSRTANTEAFF. CDR3 nucleotide sequence: TGTGCCAGCAGTTCCCGCACAGCGAACACTGAAGCTTTCTTT.

This clonotype was counted ten times or more. The chain employs TRBV20-1 and TRBJ1-6, with 8 bases aligning to TRBD1. CDR1 is DFQATT and CDR2 is SNEGSKA in the germline V gene (reference sequence). The V segment lost 1 base and the J segment 6 bases; nucleotides outside the gene matches: 8. This CDR3 is 16 amino acids long. The CDR3 DNA follows: TGCAGTGCTAGAGTTCAGGGGGCGACTGGTAATTCACCCCTCCACTTT. Translated: CSARVQGATGNSPLHF.

This clonotype was observed at least ten times. The chain employs TRBV9 and TRBJ1-1; no clear D gene. The V gene's germline CDR1 is SGDLS and CDR2 YYNGEE. V was shortened by 2 bases and J by 3 bases, with 14 bases between the two germline ends. The CDR3 is made up of 15 amino acids. The CDR3 loop is CASSVTPDGYTEAFF. The CDR3 DNA follows: TGTGCCAGCAGCGTGACCCCTGACGGTTACACTGAAGCTTTCTTT.

There are many counts of this clonotype. The chain couples TRBV20-1 to TRBJ2-7; 13 positions match TRBD2. V was clipped by 6 bases and J by 2 bases; unmatched bases: 4. CDR1 and CDR2 (germline): DFQATT, SNEGSKA (reference sequence). This CDR3 spans 14 amino acids. The CDR3 reads CSATTSGGPYEQYF. The CDR3 coding sequence is TGCAGTGCGACGACTAGCGGGGGGCCCTACGAGCAGTACTTC.

Ten or more counts support this clonotype. The rearrangement links TRBV12-3 or TRBV12-4 to TRBJ1-5; D unclear. The V gene lost 0 bases and the J gene lost 0 bases, with 6 bases spanning the gap. The CDR3 extends over 15 amino acids. Written as DNA, the CDR3 is TGTGCCAGCAGTTTAGCGCGGGGTAGCAATCAGCCCCAGCATTTT. Its protein product is CASSLARGSNQPQHF.

This clonotype was observed many times. The gene calls are TRBV20-1 and TRBJ2-3; 7 nucleotides agree with TRBD2. J was trimmed by 0 bases and V by 6 bases; bases with no gene match: 6. Germline CDR1 reads DFQATT; CDR2 reads SNEGSKA (reference sequence). The length of the CDR3 is 14 residues. The CDR3 sequence is CSAAGGGSTDTQYF. The CDR3 nucleotides are TGCAGTGCAGCGGGCGGGGGTAGCACAGATACGCAGTATTTT.

This clonotype was found many times. This chain links TRBV20-1 with TRBJ2-7, with D perhaps given as TRBD1 or TRBD2 (5 bases each). The V end lost 4 bases, the J end lost 0 bases, and 13 bases lay between the germline ends. This CDR3 contains 14 residues. The germline V gene encodes CDR1 DFQATT and CDR2 SNEGSKA (reference sequence). CDR3 amino acids: CSANPRDGSYEQYF. The CDR3 region has the DNA TGCAGTGCTAACCCCCGGGACGGCTCCTACGAGCAGTACTTC.

This clonotype has at least ten counts. The rearrangement links TRBV20-1 to TRBJ2-1; 9 bases align to TRBD2. The germline CDR1 and CDR2 sequences are DFQATT and SNEGSKA (reference sequence). After removal of 5 bases from V and 6 bases from J, the junction contained 11 bases not matched to a gene. This CDR3 has 15 amino acids. In DNA form, the CDR3 reads TGCAGTGCTTCCTTGGCGGGGGGGCCTCGCAATGAGCAGTTCTTC. As protein: CSASLAGGPRNEQFF.

This clonotype was counted many times. The J gene is TRBJ2-3, the V gene TRBV7-8; TRBD2 might be the D (6 bases). Germline V gene sequence: CDR1 SGHVS, CDR2 FQNEAQ. Trimming removed 5 bases from V and 7 bases from J, with 19 bases in between. The CDR3 covers 15 residues. The CDR3 DNA reads TGTGCCAGCAGCCCCGGAAGCGGGTCTCGATATACGCAGTATTTT. Its translation is CASSPGSGSRYTQYF.